Given below is one T cell receptor (beta chain) in context. Its antigen is not known. This sample stems from a study of a mutant IDH1 vaccine in newly diagnosed glioma. The repertoire was sequenced with immunoSEQ multiplex PCR; TCRdb's copy has only in-frame clones and lacks some. The table has some 42,000 clones, 83% seen once. General observations from the study: Vaccine-induced responses were seen in more than 90% of patients, spanning several MHC alleles.

Time point here: week 35, safety follow-up. Mutant IDH1 20-mer peptide, at 300 ug, made up each vaccine dose, with topical imiquimod. Each astrocytoma in the donors was new, WHO grade 3 or 4, IDH1-mutant and ATRX-lost. The germline V gene encodes CDR1 KGHSH and CDR2 LQKENI. The V gene lost 4 bases and the J gene lost 1 base, with 7 bases spanning the gap. There are 14 residues in the CDR3. Here the sequenced sample was PBMCs, taken from a glioma patient whose treatment included an IDH1 peptide vaccine. The V and J genes are TRBV18 and TRBJ2-2, with unresolved D. The sequence was collected from a woman in her 50s with glioma. CDR3 DNA sequence: TGTGCCAGCTCACTCGTCGGGAACACCGGGGAGCTGTTTTTT. It specifies CASSLVGNTGELFF.